These 15 T cell receptor beta chains were all obtained from the same sample, sequenced in a study of beta chain features in type 1 diabetes (dated by TCRdb to 2016 to 2019). The library relied on the immunoSEQ multiplex PCR assay. All of the isolated RNA was reverse transcribed with the High Capacity cDNA Reverse Transcription Kit, so expressed TCRB transcripts were sequenced. The source is immuneACCESS, and TCRdb retained only in-frame sequences with V and J called. Part of the clones is not carried over; for the studies checked, unresolved V genes explain less than half of this, and the remainder is unexplained. The sample yields around 250,000 clones; about 30% were counted once. The ten biggest clones cover roughly 4.1% of the sample. The material sequenced was central memory CD4+ T cells from blood. The receptors were sampled from a man in his thirties or forties in good health.

This clone was observed once. This chain uses TRBV2 with TRBJ2-6; 8 bases fit TRBD2. Germline assignment: CDR1 SNHLY and CDR2 FYNNEI. The CDR3 extends over 17 amino acids. The ends lost 2 bases at V and 2 bases at J; junction bases unmatched: 5. DNA for the CDR3: TGTGCCAGCAGTGAACTTAGCGGGGTTACTGGGGCCAACGTCCTGACTTTC. Encoded protein: CASSELSGVTGANVLTF.

The CDR3 coding sequence is TGCAGCGTTAGAGGAAGCGGGCCCGGGGAGCTGTTTTTT. Its protein is CSVRGSGPGELFF. This rearrangement joins TRBV29-1 to TRBJ2-2, with D maybe TRBD2 (6 bases). This CDR3 region has 13 residues. V lost 5 bases and J 6 bases, leaving 13 bases between the germline ends. Per germline, CDR1 SQVTM and CDR2 ANQGSEA.

The V call is TRBV5-1, the J call TRBJ2-1; 7 bases agree with TRBD1. V shed 6 bases and J 8 bases; nucleotides not matched to a gene: 8. The CDR3 runs to 13 residues. The V gene's germline CDR1 is SGHRS and CDR2 YFSETQ. The CDR3 DNA sequence: TGCGCCAGCACTCTGACAGGGCCGGATGAGCAGTTCTTC. Its translation: CASTLTGPDEQFF.

The chain uses TRBV5-1 and TRBJ1-5, with no clear D. This CDR3 has 13 amino acids. Germline loops: CDR1 SGHRS, CDR2 YFSETQ. V was clipped by 0 bases and J by 9 bases, with 10 bases between them. The CDR3 region is CASSLDGSGPQHF. In nucleotides, the CDR3 is TGCGCCAGCAGCTTGGACGGCTCGGGGCCCCAGCATTTT.

This sequence joins TRBV23-1 and TRBJ2-7, with 10 bases aligning to TRBD1. TRBV23-1 is an ORF, with its function uncertain. The CDR3 has 21 amino acids. Germline trimming cut 0 bases from V and 5 bases from J; bases unmatched to any gene: 22. CDR3 region: CASSQSWPGMAFRDRGNEQYF. The CDR3 coding sequence is TGCGCCAGCAGTCAATCATGGCCTGGGATGGCGTTCCGGGACAGGGGCAACGAGCAGTACTTC.

This clone was found a few times. This rearrangement joins TRBV6-1 to TRBJ2-5, with D perhaps assigned TRBD1 or TRBD2 (6 bases each). The CDR3 is 15 amino acids. Trimming cost V 5 bases and J 5 bases, with 18 bases left between them. Germline V lookup: CDR1 MNHNS, CDR2 SASEGT. CDR3 nucleotide sequence: TGTGCCAGCAGTTTTCGGGTCCTAGGGGGGGAGACCCAGTACTTC. This sequence encodes CASSFRVLGGETQYF.

This clone was picked up many times. The CDR3 here is CASSSTGEGEQYF. The CDR3 nucleotides read TGTGCCAGCAGCTCAACAGGGGAGGGCGAGCAGTACTTC. J is TRBJ2-7 and V is TRBV5-4, with D possibly called TRBD1 or TRBD2 (7 bases each). The germline CDR1 and CDR2 sequences are SGHNT and YYREEE (reference sequence). CDR3 length: 13 amino acids. V lost 3 bases, J lost 6 bases, and 13 bases lay in between.

V and J are TRBV25-1 and TRBJ2-7, with D uncertain. The CDR3 runs to 11 residues. V was clipped by 7 bases and J by 5 bases, with 9 bases between them. CDR1 and CDR2 from the germline V gene are MGHDK and SYGVNS. The CDR3 DNA sequence: TGTGCCAGCACTGGGCTTCACGAGCAGTACTTC. It yields the protein CASTGLHEQYF.

This clone was detected a few times. V and J are TRBV4-3 and TRBJ2-1; TRBD2 matches at 7 bases. The V gene end was trimmed by 0 bases and the J gene end by 6 bases; junction bases not matched to a gene: 5. The germline CDR1 and CDR2 sequences are LGHNA and YSLEER. The CDR3 is made up of 15 amino acids. CDR3 DNA: TGCGCCAGCAGCCAAGATAGCCCTAGCGGCAATGAGCAGTTCTTC. It yields the protein CASSQDSPSGNEQFF.

This clone was observed a handful of times. The rearrangement uses TRBV29-1 and TRBJ2-3, with 10 positions matching TRBD2. The CDR3 has 14 residues. From germline, CDR1 is SQVTM and CDR2 ANQGSEA. With V trimmed by 6 bases and J by 0 bases, 3 bases remained unmatched. CDR3 nucleotide sequence: TGCAGCGTCGGGACTAGCGCGAGCACAGATACGCAGTATTTT. It is translated as CSVGTSASTDTQYF.

CDR3 amino acids: CASSLDTDLTEAFF. As DNA, the CDR3 is TGTGCCAGCAGCTTAGACACGGATCTCACTGAAGCTTTCTTT. The chain has TRBV7-9 and TRBJ1-1, with no clear D. This CDR3 region has 14 residues. Trimming pared 1 base from V and 4 bases from J, leaving 10 bases between. Germline V gives CDR1 SEHNR, CDR2 FQNEAQ (reference sequence).

This clone was counted at least ten times. This rearrangement joins TRBV7-2 to TRBJ2-3; 7 bases are a match to TRBD2. The CDR3 spans 14 residues. J was trimmed by 2 bases and V by 5 bases; bases with no gene match: 4. CDR1 and CDR2 from the germline V gene are SGHTA and FQGNSA. CDR3 sequence: CASSRGLVTDTQYF. CDR3 nucleotide sequence: TGTGCCAGCAGCCGCGGACTAGTCACAGATACGCAGTATTTT. The whole variable domain, filled in from reference TRBV7-2 and TRBJ2-3, reads GAGVSQSPSNKVTEKGKDVELRCDPISGHTALYWYRQSLGQGLEFLIYFQGNSAPDKSGLPSDRFSAERTGGSVSTLTIQRTQQEDSAVYLCASSRGLVTDTQYFGPGTRLTVL.

With respect to this clone: This sample includes further DNA sequences coding for the same CDR3. The V gene is TRBV20-1, the J gene TRBJ2-7; no definite D call. Germline lookup yields CDR1 DFQATT and CDR2 SNEGSKA (reference sequence). The CDR3 is made up of 11 amino acids. V gave up 5 bases and J gave up 3 bases, with 8 bases separating them. CDR3 DNA sequence: TGCAGTGCTCCGCGTAGCTACGAGCAGTACTTC. It encodes CSAPRSYEQYF.

The chain recombines TRBV9 with TRBJ2-7; TRBD1 matches 7 bases. CDR1 SGDLS and CDR2 YYNGEE come from the germline V gene. J lost 6 bases, V lost 4 bases, and 7 bases had no gene match. The CDR3 is made up of 13 amino acids. CDR3 in amino acids: CASSLLTGSEQYF. The CDR3 region has the DNA TGTGCCAGCAGCCTTCTGACAGGGTCCGAGCAGTACTTC. Based on the CDR3 plus reference TRBV9 and TRBJ2-7, the full variable domain is DSGVTQTPKHLITATGQRVTLRCSPRSGDLSVYWYQQSLDQGLQFLIQYYNGEERAKGNILERFSAQQFPDLHSELNLSSLELGDSALYFCASSLLTGSEQYFGPGTRLTVT.

About this clone itself: Just one base apart from a much larger clone, this may be a read error. The rearrangement joins TRBV5-4 to TRBJ2-3, with no clear D. Germline V lookup: CDR1 SGHNT, CDR2 YYREEE (reference sequence). This CDR3 is 13 amino acids long. With 2 bases removed from V and 1 base from J, the gap between germline ends came to 5 bases. Written as DNA, the CDR3 is TGTGCCAGCAGCTTATCCGGCACAGATACGCAGTATTTT. The encoded protein is CASSLSGTDTQYF.